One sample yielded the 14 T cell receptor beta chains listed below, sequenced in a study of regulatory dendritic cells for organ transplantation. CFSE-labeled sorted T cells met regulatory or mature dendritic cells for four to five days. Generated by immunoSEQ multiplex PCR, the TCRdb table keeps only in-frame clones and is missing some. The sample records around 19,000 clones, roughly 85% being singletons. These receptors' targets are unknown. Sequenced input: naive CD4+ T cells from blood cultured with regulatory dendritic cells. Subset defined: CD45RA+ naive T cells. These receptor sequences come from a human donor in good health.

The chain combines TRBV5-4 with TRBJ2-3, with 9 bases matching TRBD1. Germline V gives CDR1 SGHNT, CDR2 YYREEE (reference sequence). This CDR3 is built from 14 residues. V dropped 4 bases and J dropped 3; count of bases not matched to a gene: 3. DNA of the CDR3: TGTGCCAGCAGCCGGACAGGGGTAACAGATACGCAGTATTTT. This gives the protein CASSRTGVTDTQYF.

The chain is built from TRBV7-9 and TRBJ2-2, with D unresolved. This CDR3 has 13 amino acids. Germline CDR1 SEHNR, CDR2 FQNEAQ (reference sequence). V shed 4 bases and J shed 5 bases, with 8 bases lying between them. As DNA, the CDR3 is TGTGCCAGCAGCTGGGTTAGTACCGGGGAGCTGTTTTTT. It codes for CASSWVSTGELFF.

The CDR3 coding sequence is TGTGCCAGCAGCAAAGGGGAAGCCTGGGACGCCTCCCGGACTGAAGCTTTCTTT. This sequence encodes CASSKGEAWDASRTEAFF. The chain uses TRBV21-1 and TRBJ1-1. TRBV21-1 is listed as a pseudogene. The CDR3 totals 18 residues.

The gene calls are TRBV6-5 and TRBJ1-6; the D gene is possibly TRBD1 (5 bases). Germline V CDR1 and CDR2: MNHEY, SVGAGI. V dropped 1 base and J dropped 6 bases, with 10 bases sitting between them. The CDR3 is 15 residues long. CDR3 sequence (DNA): TGTGCCAGCAGTTACTGGGGGAGAACTAATTCACCCCTCCACTTT. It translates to CASSYWGRTNSPLHF.

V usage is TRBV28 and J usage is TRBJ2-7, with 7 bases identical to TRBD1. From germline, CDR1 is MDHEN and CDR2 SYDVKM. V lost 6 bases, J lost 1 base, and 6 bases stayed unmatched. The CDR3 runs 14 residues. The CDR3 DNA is TGTGCCAGCAGGCGGCAGGGGGAGTCCTACGAGCAGTACTTC. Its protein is CASRRQGESYEQYF. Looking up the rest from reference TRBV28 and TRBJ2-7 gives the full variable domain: DVKVTQSSRYLVKRTGEKVFLECVQDMDHENMFWYRQDPGLGLRLIYFSYDVKMKEKGDIPEGYSVSREKKERFSLILESASTNQTSMYLCASRRQGESYEQYFGPGTRLTVT.

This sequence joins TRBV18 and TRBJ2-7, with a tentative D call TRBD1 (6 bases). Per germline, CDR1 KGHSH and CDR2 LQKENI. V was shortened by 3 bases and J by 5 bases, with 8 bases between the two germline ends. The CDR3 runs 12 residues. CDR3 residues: CASSPSGDEQYF. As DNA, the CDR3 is TGTGCCAGCTCACCTTCAGGGGACGAGCAGTACTTC.

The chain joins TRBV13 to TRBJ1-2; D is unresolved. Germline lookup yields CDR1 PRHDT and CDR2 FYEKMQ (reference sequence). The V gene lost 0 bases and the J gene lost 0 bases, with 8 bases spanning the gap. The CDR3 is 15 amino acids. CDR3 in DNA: TGTGCCAGCAGCTTAGGAGACACAGCTAACTATGGCTACACCTTC. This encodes CASSLGDTANYGYTF. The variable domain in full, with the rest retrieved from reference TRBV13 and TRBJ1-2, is AAGVIQSPRHLIKEKRETATLKCYPIPRHDTVYWYQQGPGQDPQFLISFYEKMQSDKGSIPDRFSAQQFSDYHSELNMSSLELGDSALYFCASSLGDTANYGYTFGSGTRLTVV.

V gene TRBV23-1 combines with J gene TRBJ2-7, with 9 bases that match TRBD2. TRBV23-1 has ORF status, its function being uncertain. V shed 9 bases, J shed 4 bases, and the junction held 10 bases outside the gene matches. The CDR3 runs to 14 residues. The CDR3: CARYAGGDAYEQYF. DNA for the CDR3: TGCGCCAGGTATGCGGGAGGGGATGCGTACGAGCAGTACTTC.

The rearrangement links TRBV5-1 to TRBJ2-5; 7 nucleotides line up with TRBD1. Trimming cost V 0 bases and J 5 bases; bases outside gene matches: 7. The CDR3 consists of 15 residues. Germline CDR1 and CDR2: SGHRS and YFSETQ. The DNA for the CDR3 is TGCGCCAGCAGCTTGGGACGGGACAGCTGGGAGACCCAGTACTTC. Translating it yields CASSLGRDSWETQYF. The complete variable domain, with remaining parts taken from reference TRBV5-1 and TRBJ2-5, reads KAGVTQTPRYLIKTRGQQVTLSCSPISGHRSVSWYQQTPGQGLQFLFEYFSETQRNKGNFPGRFSGRQFSNSRSEMNVSTLELGDSALYLCASSLGRDSWETQYFGPGTRLLVL.

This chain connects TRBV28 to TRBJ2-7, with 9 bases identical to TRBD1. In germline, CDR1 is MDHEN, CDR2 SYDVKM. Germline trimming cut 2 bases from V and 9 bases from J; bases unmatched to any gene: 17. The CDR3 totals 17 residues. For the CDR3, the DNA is TGTGCCAGCAGTTTAGGGGGGTCCCCCGGGACAGGGAAGAGGCAGTACTTC. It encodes CASSLGGSPGTGKRQYF.

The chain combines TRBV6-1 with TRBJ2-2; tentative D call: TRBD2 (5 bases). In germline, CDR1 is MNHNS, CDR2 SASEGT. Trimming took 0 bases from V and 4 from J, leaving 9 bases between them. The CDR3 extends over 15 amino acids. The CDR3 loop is CASSEAARGTGELFF. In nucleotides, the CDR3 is TGTGCCAGCAGTGAAGCGGCACGGGGCACCGGGGAGCTGTTTTTT.

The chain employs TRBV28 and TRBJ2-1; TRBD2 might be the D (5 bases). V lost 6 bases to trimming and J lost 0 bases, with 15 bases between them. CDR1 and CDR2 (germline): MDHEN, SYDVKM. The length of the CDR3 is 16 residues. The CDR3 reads CASSSLGGSSYNEQFF. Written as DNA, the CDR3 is TGTGCCAGCAGCTCATTAGGAGGTAGCTCCTACAATGAGCAGTTCTTC.

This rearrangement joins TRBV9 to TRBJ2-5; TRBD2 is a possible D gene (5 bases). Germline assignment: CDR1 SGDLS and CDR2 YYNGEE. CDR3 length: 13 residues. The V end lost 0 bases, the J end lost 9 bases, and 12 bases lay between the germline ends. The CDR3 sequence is CASSVGGNGAQYF. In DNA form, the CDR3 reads TGTGCCAGCAGCGTAGGGGGTAACGGGGCCCAGTACTTC.

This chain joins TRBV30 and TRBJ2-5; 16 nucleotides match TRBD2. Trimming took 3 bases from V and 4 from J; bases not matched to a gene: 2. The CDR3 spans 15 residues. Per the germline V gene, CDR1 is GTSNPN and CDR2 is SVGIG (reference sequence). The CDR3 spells CAWSGTSGRVETQYF. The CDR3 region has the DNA TGTGCCTGGAGCGGGACTAGCGGGAGGGTAGAGACCCAGTACTTC.